This T cell receptor (beta chain) emerged from a study of blood T cell repertoires in COVID-19. Study as a whole: Samples representing acute and convalescent COVID-19 were sourced from the United States, Italy and Spain. T cells, B-cell-depleted T cells, or PBMCs provided the cDNA or gDNA that served as material.

As handled by the study authors: Amplification with reference gene primers provided the estimates of nucleated cell counts. The protocol was immunoSEQ multiplex PCR, while the TCRdb copy is restricted to in-frame clones and leaves out a portion. The DNA gave D and trimming, while V, J and clone size come from that table. The table records 85,000 to 95,000 clones, about nine tenths of them present only once. Enrollment of patients from Seattle took place during active infection, with longitudinal follow-up. This CDR3 is built from 12 residues. Germline assignment: CDR1 SQVTM and CDR2 ANQGSEA. V shed 5 bases, J shed 1 base, and the junction held 1 base outside the gene matches.

This clonotype was sampled from a man aged 55 to 70 with COVID-19, enrolled during active disease. The genes are TRBV29-1 and TRBJ1-1; 7 positions agree with TRBD1. The sequenced sample was peripheral blood. The CDR3 loop reads CSVWTGNTEAFF. CDR3 DNA: TGCAGCGTTTGGACAGGGAACACTGAAGCTTTCTTT. Variable domain in full (rest from reference TRBV29-1 and TRBJ1-1): SAVISQKPSRDICQRGTSLTIQCQVDSQVTMMFWYRQQPGQSLTLIATANQGSEATYESGFVIDKFPISRPNLTFSTLTVSNMSPEDSSIYLCSVWTGNTEAFFGQGTRLTVV.